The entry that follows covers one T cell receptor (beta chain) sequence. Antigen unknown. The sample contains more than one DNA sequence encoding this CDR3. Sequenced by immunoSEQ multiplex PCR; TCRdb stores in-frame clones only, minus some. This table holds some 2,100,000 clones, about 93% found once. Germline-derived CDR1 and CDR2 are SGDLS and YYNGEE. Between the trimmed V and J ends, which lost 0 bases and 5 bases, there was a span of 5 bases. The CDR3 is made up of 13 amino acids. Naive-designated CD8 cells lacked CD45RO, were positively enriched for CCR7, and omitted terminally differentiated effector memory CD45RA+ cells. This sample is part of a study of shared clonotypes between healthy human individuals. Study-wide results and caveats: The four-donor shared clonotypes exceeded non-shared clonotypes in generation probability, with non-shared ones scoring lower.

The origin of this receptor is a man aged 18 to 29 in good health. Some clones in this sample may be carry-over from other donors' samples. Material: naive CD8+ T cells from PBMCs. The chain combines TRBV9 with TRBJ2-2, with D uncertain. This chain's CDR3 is CASSVATTGELFF. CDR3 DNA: TGTGCCAGCAGCGTAGCTACGACCGGGGAGCTGTTTTTT.